This entry lists 24 T cell receptor beta chains sequenced from one sample in a study of cytomegalovirus exposure and HLA in healthy donors. PCR amplification relied on 60 Vbeta primers (plus 13 Jbeta primers). The protocol was immunoSEQ multiplex PCR, while the TCRdb copy is restricted to in-frame clones and leaves out a portion. The data show 130,000 to 150,000 clones, with 80% seen just once and roughly 4.7% held by the top ten. Sequences were obtained from PBMCs. These TCRs come from a male donor in good health and CMV-seronegative.

This clone appeared a single time. V and J are TRBV10-2 and TRBJ2-7; D possibly corresponds to TRBD1 (6 bases). Germline loops: CDR1 WSHSY, CDR2 SAAADI. V was cut by 6 bases and J by 6 bases, with 9 bases left in between. The CDR3 has 11 residues. The CDR3 loop reads CASRGQTEQYF. The CDR3 coding sequence is TGCGCCAGCAGGGGACAAACCGAGCAGTACTTC.

The chain is built from TRBV28 and TRBJ2-4; 8 bases fit TRBD1. CDR3 length: 17 amino acids. The V segment lost 1 base and the J segment 7 bases; nucleotides outside the gene matches: 12. Germline V gives CDR1 MDHEN, CDR2 SYDVKM. CDR3: CASSLFRQGTAINIQYF. DNA for the CDR3: TGTGCCAGCAGTTTATTTAGACAGGGGACTGCGATCAACATTCAGTACTTC. Combining the CDR3 with reference TRBV28 and TRBJ2-4 gives the whole variable domain DVKVTQSSRYLVKRTGEKVFLECVQDMDHENMFWYRQDPGLGLRLIYFSYDVKMKEKGDIPEGYSVSREKKERFSLILESASTNQTSMYLCASSLFRQGTAINIQYFGAGTRLSVL.

The chain is built from TRBV19 and TRBJ2-1, with 8 bases fitting TRBD2. Germline CDR1 LNHDA, CDR2 SQIVND (reference sequence). CDR3 length: 14 residues. Unmatched junction bases numbered 11, after V lost 11 bases and J lost 5 bases. The CDR3 DNA reads as TGTGCCGTCGGTTCACTAGCGGCGAACAATGAGCAGTTCTTC. It yields the protein CAVGSLAANNEQFF.

J is TRBJ1-2 and V is TRBV9; D remains unclear. With 6 bases removed from V and 8 bases from J, the gap between germline ends came to 20 bases. Germline V gives CDR1 SGDLS, CDR2 YYNGEE. This CDR3 has 14 amino acids. CDR3 nucleotides: TGTGCCAGCACCGGCCTGGATCGGCGGGGAGGCTACACCTTC. The encoded protein is CASTGLDRRGGYTF.

The chain recombines TRBV30 with TRBJ1-1; D is unclear. The germline V gene encodes CDR1 GTSNPN and CDR2 SVGIG (reference sequence). Trimming cost V 2 bases and J 5 bases, with 9 bases left between them. This CDR3 has 12 amino acids. CDR3: CAWSRTFTEAFF. DNA for the CDR3: TGTGCCTGGAGTAGAACTTTTACTGAAGCTTTCTTT.

V gene TRBV4-2 combines with J gene TRBJ1-1, with 10 bases identical to TRBD1. The V and J ends lost 6 bases and 1 base, in that order; junction bases with no gene match: 8. The V gene's germline CDR1 is LGHNA and CDR2 YNFKEQ. This CDR3 is built from 16 residues. In DNA form, the CDR3 reads TGTGCCAGCAGGCCCCGGGGGACAGGGGAGAACACTGAAGCTTTCTTT. As protein: CASRPRGTGENTEAFF.

The V call is TRBV11-1, the J call TRBJ2-2, with TRBD2 matching 10 bases. Per the germline V gene, CDR1 is SGHAT and CDR2 is FQDESV (reference sequence). CDR3 length: 15 amino acids. V was pared by 5 bases and J by 4 bases, with 4 bases of the junction left unmatched. This chain's CDR3 is CASSPRTSGTGELFF. In DNA, the CDR3 is TGTGCCAGCAGCCCTCGGACTAGCGGCACCGGGGAGCTGTTTTTT.

The V and J genes are TRBV7-3 and TRBJ2-3, with D hard to call. Per germline, CDR1 SGHTA and CDR2 FQGTGA. Trimming shortened V by 6 bases and J by 3 bases, and 13 bases separated the two germline ends. CDR3 length: 14 residues. CDR3 DNA sequence: TGTGCCAGCAGTTCCAAACTACCTACAGATACGCAGTATTTT. Translating it yields CASSSKLPTDTQYF.

The J gene is TRBJ2-2, the V gene TRBV9; possibly TRBD2 for D (6 bases). The V gene's germline CDR1 is SGDLS and CDR2 YYNGEE. Trimming left V 3 bases short and J 2 bases short, with 8 bases between. CDR3 length: 14 amino acids. The CDR3 spells CASSGGVNTGELFF. The CDR3, as DNA: TGTGCCAGCAGCGGGGGGGTTAACACCGGGGAGCTGTTTTTT.

This clone was observed a few times. This chain joins TRBV6-5 and TRBJ1-1, with TRBD1 matching over 8 bases. CDR1 is MNHEY, CDR2 SVGAGI, per germline. The CDR3 loop spans 16 amino acids. Germline trimming cut 2 bases from V and 1 base from J; bases unmatched to any gene: 6. In DNA, the CDR3 is TGTGCCAGCAGTTACCCGGGCAGGGGGCAGAACACTGAAGCTTTCTTT. It encodes CASSYPGRGQNTEAFF.

This rearrangement joins TRBV30 to TRBJ1-2, with a weak D call TRBD1 (5 bases). This CDR3 contains 14 residues. Trimming removed 2 bases at V and 8 bases at J, with 18 bases between. Germline loops: CDR1 GTSNPN, CDR2 SVGIG (reference sequence). CDR3 region: CAWSLHLGGSGYTF. The CDR3 DNA reads TGTGCCTGGAGTCTCCACCTCGGGGGTTCGGGCTACACCTTC.

This clone was counted between two and nine times. The chain employs TRBV5-1 and TRBJ2-3, with a tentative D call TRBD2 (5 bases). The CDR3 totals 15 residues. V was trimmed by 0 bases and J by 3 bases, leaving 11 bases between them. Per the germline V gene, CDR1 is SGHRS and CDR2 is YFSETQ. In DNA, the CDR3 is TGCGCCAGCAGCTTGGACCCGGGGAGAACAGATACGCAGTATTTT. Translated, it gives CASSLDPGRTDTQYF.

V gene TRBV7-2 combines with J gene TRBJ1-5; D possibly corresponds to TRBD1 (6 bases). The CDR3 sequence is 13 residues long. Germline lookup yields CDR1 SGHTA and CDR2 FQGNSA. The germline V and J ends were trimmed by 5 bases and 5 bases, with 10 bases remaining between them. CDR3 protein: CASSINRDQPQHF. CDR3 coding DNA: TGTGCCAGCAGCATAAACAGGGATCAGCCCCAGCATTTT.

This chain links TRBV4-3 with TRBJ2-3; D ambiguous. Deletions cut 1 base from V and 5 bases from J, with 7 bases between. Germline V gives CDR1 LGHNA, CDR2 YSLEER. The CDR3 extends over 13 amino acids. The CDR3 DNA reads TGCGCCAGCAGCCAAGTGGCCAGAGATACGCAGTATTTT. It encodes CASSQVARDTQYF.

This chain's CDR3 is CASSLDPGLSYEQYF. For the CDR3, the DNA is TGTGCCAGCAGCTTAGACCCAGGTCTCTCCTACGAGCAGTACTTC. This chain links TRBV11-2 with TRBJ2-7; D unclear. This CDR3 has 15 residues. Trimming cost V 0 bases and J 0 bases, with 9 bases left between them. In germline, CDR1 is SGHAT, CDR2 FQNNGV.

In the case of this clone: One end of the junction varies from germline; a read error may be responsible. The V gene is TRBV6-1, the J gene TRBJ2-2; a possible D gene is TRBD1 (6 bases). This CDR3 spans 14 amino acids. Germline V gene data show CDR1 as MNHNS and CDR2 as SASEGT. CDR3 sequence (DNA): TGTGCCTGCAGTTCCAGGGGGAACACCGGGGAGCTGTTTTTT. This translates into CACSSRGNTGELFF.

In nucleotides, the CDR3 is TGCAGCGCTCCGGGACAGGGGACTGAAGCTTTCTTT. Amino acid sequence: CSAPGQGTEAFF. The V gene is TRBV29-1, the J gene TRBJ1-1; 10 nucleotides match TRBD1. Germline CDR1 and CDR2: SQVTM and ANQGSEA. J lost 5 bases, V lost 7 bases, and 4 bases had no gene match. This CDR3 has 12 amino acids.

This chain uses TRBV6-4 with TRBJ1-4; D unclear. CDR3 length equals 15 residues. V was cut by 4 bases and J by 5 bases, with 14 bases left in between. Germline assignment: CDR1 MRHNA and CDR2 SNTAGT. CDR3 region: CASSGCVRRNEKLFF. The CDR3 DNA follows: TGTGCCAGCAGTGGGTGTGTCCGCCGGAATGAAAAACTGTTTTTT.

The chain couples TRBV7-2 to TRBJ2-3, with D maybe TRBD2 (5 bases). V was cut by 5 bases and J by 9 bases, with 15 bases left in between. Germline V lookup: CDR1 SGHTA, CDR2 FQGNSA. The CDR3 covers 13 residues. The CDR3 loop reads CASSRPGEQTQYF. As DNA, the CDR3 is TGTGCCAGCAGCCGACCTGGGGAGCAAACGCAGTATTTT.

This chain uses TRBV7-9 with TRBJ1-2, with D maybe TRBD1 (6 bases). V was clipped by 5 bases and J by 3 bases, with 13 bases between them. Germline V gene lookup returns CDR1 SEHNR and CDR2 FQNEAQ (reference sequence). CDR3 length equals 14 residues. The CDR3 loop reads CASSPPYRDYGYTF. The CDR3 DNA is TGTGCCAGCAGCCCCCCTTACAGGGACTATGGCTACACCTTC.

This chain uses TRBV7-6 with TRBJ1-2; TRBD1 matches at 7 bases. V trimming: 1 base; J trimming: 6 bases; junction bases outside the gene matches: 14. This CDR3 is built from 17 residues. Germline CDR1 SGHVS, CDR2 FNYEAQ. The CDR3 spells CASSLVETGAVTDGYTF. The CDR3 coding sequence is TGTGCCAGCAGCTTAGTGGAAACAGGGGCAGTCACGGATGGCTACACCTTC. Variable domain in full (rest from reference TRBV7-6 and TRBJ1-2): GAGVSQSPRYKVTKRGQDVALRCDPISGHVSLYWYRQALGQGPEFLTYFNYEAQQDKSGLPNDRFSAERPEGSISTLTIQRTEQRDSAMYRCASSLVETGAVTDGYTFGSGTRLTVV.

The chain employs TRBV27 and TRBJ1-1, with D possibly being TRBD1 (6 bases). Germline V gives CDR1 MNHEY, CDR2 SMNVEV (reference sequence). This CDR3 is built from 13 residues. Trimming removed 7 bases at V and 3 bases at J, with 12 bases between. The chain's CDR3 is CASIGGGHTEAFF. The CDR3 coding sequence is TGTGCCAGCATAGGGGGGGGGCACACTGAAGCTTTCTTT.

CDR3 bases: TGCGCCAGCAGCTTGGCGGGGACAGGTAAAGAGACCCAGTACTTC. Translated: CASSLAGTGKETQYF. V is TRBV5-1 and J is TRBJ2-5; TRBD1 matches at 8 bases. CDR1 is SGHRS and CDR2 is YFSETQ in the germline V gene. This CDR3 is built from 15 residues. V lost 0 bases and J lost 3; bases outside the gene matches: 4.

This chain connects TRBV7-2 to TRBJ1-5, with D perhaps TRBD1 (6 bases). This CDR3 comprises 13 residues. CDR1 and CDR2 (germline): SGHTA, FQGNSA. Trimming took 5 bases from V and 4 from J, leaving 9 bases between them. This CDR3 reads CASSKGGNQPQHF. The CDR3 DNA is TGTGCCAGCAGCAAAGGGGGTAATCAGCCCCAGCATTTT.